The clone carrying this T cell receptor beta chain showed up just once. The CDR3 runs 14 residues. Trimming at V came to 3 bases and at J to 6 bases, leaving 5 bases not matched to a gene. CDR1 is SGHRS, CDR2 YFSETQ, per germline. This specimen belongs to a study of neoadjuvant anti-PD-1 for oral cavity cancer. Clones were sequenced by immunoSEQ multiplex PCR, and TCRdb holds only the in-frame ones, with some missing. The repertoire consists of some 6,700 clones, with less than 80% occurring once and the leading ten covering approximately 2.6%. This TCR derives from a person between 40 and 79 years old with oral cavity squamous cell carcinoma. The chain uses TRBV5-1 and TRBJ2-7; 11 positions agree with TRBD2. This specimen consisted of PBMCs, obtained before nivolumab (anti-PD-1) treatment. Here the CDR3 DNA reads TGCGCCAGCAGCTCTCTAGCGGGGGGCAGCGAGCAGTACTTC. Protein sequence: CASSSLAGGSEQYF.